The 5 T cell receptor beta chains listed next were all sequenced from one sample in a study of blood T cells in healthy people across ages. Together with a sample-barcoded 5' primer, a J-beta primer mix was included in a second PCR lasting about 7 to 11 cycles. MiXCR was run by TCRdb on the 5' RACE reads, yielding one entry per CDR3 protein. The sample lists about 1.5 million distinct CDR3 sequences; roughly 43% were seen once. Sequencing input: blood. Receptors originate from a woman aged 18-29 years in good health.

The chain carries TRBV20-1 and TRBJ1-2; D is undetermined. Germline V CDR1 and CDR2: DFQATT, SNEGSKA (reference sequence). V was shortened by 6 bases and J by 2 bases, with 13 bases between the two germline ends. The CDR3 is made up of 13 amino acids. The CDR3, as DNA: TGCAGTGCGGAATCGACGGCAAACTATGGCTACACCTTC. This encodes CSAESTANYGYTF.

For this clonotype: This may stem from a read error, because a much larger clone lies one nucleotide away. This chain uses TRBV7-3 with TRBJ2-3; the match to TRBD2 covers 8 bases. The CDR3 has 13 amino acids. The germline V gene encodes CDR1 SGHTA and CDR2 FQGTGA. The CDR3 coding sequence is TGTGCCGGCAGCTACGGGGGGGCAGATACGCAGTATTTT. Amino acids: CAGSYGGADTQYF.

This clonotype was seen more than once but under ten times. The J gene is TRBJ1-1, the V gene TRBV12-3 or TRBV12-4; 7 nucleotides agree with TRBD1. This CDR3 is built from 11 residues. With 5 bases clipped from V and 9 bases from J, the junction kept 3 bases outside the gene matches. CDR3 residues: CASSQGVKAFF. In DNA, the CDR3 is TGTGCCAGCAGTCAGGGGGTGAAAGCTTTCTTT.

This clonotype has ten or more counts. V is TRBV4-3 and J is TRBJ2-7; D unresolved. The CDR3 runs to 13 residues. CDR1 and CDR2 from the germline V gene are LGHNA and YSLEER. The V end lost 1 base, the J end lost 2 bases, and 6 bases lay between the germline ends. CDR3 in amino acids: CASSQGRAYEQYF. The CDR3 DNA is TGCGCCAGCAGCCAAGGACGGGCCTACGAGCAGTACTTC.

The V call is TRBV5-6, the J call TRBJ2-7, with 9 bases that match TRBD1. V shed 4 bases and J 3 bases; nucleotides not matched to a gene: 8. The CDR3 runs to 15 residues. CDR1 and CDR2 (germline): SGHDT, YYEEEE. In nucleotides, the CDR3 is TGTGCCAGCAGCGGGCCAGGGACAGGGAACTACGAGCAGTACTTC. As protein: CASSGPGTGNYEQYF.